The T cell receptor beta chain described here comes from a study of cytomegalovirus exposure and HLA in healthy donors. Regarding the study as a whole: Later analysis identified several of the most significant clusters that appeared linked to common viral pathogens.

This PCR relied on a set of 60 Vbeta primers and 13 Jbeta primers. Measured with immunoSEQ multiplex PCR; TCRdb has only the in-frame clones, and not every one. This repertoire includes approximately 54,000 clones. A word on this clone: No antigen is known for it.

Losses at the gene ends were 4 bases for V and 4 bases for J; bases not matched to a gene: 9. CDR1 is SGHNT and CDR2 is YYREEE in the germline V gene (reference sequence). This CDR3 is 16 amino acids long. The specimen was PBMCs. The sequence came from a woman between 40 and 50 years old in good health and CMV-seronegative. This chain uses TRBV5-4 with TRBJ1-2; TRBD1 agrees at 11 bases. CDR3 amino acids: CASSAGQGAELYGYTF. CDR3 nucleotides: TGTGCCAGCAGCGCTGGACAGGGGGCTGAGCTCTATGGCTACACCTTC.